A single sample gave rise to the 19 T cell receptor beta chains below, sequenced in a study of shared clonotypes between healthy human individuals. The protocol was immunoSEQ multiplex PCR, while the TCRdb copy is restricted to in-frame clones and leaves out a portion. The repertoire holds hundreds of thousands of clones, with around 78% as singletons. Sequencing was carried out using PBMCs. The origin of the receptors is a middle-aged woman in good health. Some clones in this sample may be carry-over from other donors' samples.

V and J are TRBV5-4 and TRBJ2-3, with a tentative D call TRBD1 (6 bases). V lost 2 bases and J 1 base, leaving 11 bases between the germline ends. CDR1 and CDR2 (germline): SGHNT, YYREEE (reference sequence). The CDR3 has 15 residues. CDR3 in amino acids: CASSFMYRGTDTQYF. For the CDR3, the DNA is TGTGCCAGCAGCTTTATGTACAGGGGCACAGATACGCAGTATTTT. Full variable domain (remainder filled in from reference TRBV5-4 and TRBJ2-3): ETGVTQSPTHLIKTRGQQVTLRCSSQSGHNTVSWYQQALGQGPQFIFQYYREEENGRGNFPPRFSGLQFPNYSSELNVNALELDDSALYLCASSFMYRGTDTQYFGPGTRLTVL.

The CDR3: CASRPTRVGPDTQYF. In DNA, the CDR3 is TGTGCCAGCAGACCCACTAGGGTGGGACCAGATACGCAGTATTTT. The rearrangement links TRBV6-5 to TRBJ2-3; D possibly matches TRBD1 or TRBD2 (5 bases each). Germline assignment: CDR1 MNHEY and CDR2 SVGAGI. Trimming cost V 6 bases and J 4 bases, with 17 bases left between them. This CDR3 has 15 residues.

The chain has TRBV4-1 and TRBJ1-1, with TRBD1 as a possible D gene (6 bases). V was shortened by 4 bases and J by 1 base, with 13 bases between the two germline ends. This CDR3 region has 15 residues. CDR1 is MGHRA and CDR2 is YSYEKL in the germline V gene. As DNA, the CDR3 is TGCGCCAGCAGCCCCTACAGGGTTGAGAACACTGAAGCTTTCTTT. This sequence encodes CASSPYRVENTEAFF.

To note about this clone: The likely explanation is a read error, given a far larger clone one base away. The sample has other DNA sequences that encode this CDR3 too. The chain employs TRBV7-9 and TRBJ1-1; a weak D match, TRBD1 (5 bases). The CDR3 loop spans 14 amino acids. In germline, CDR1 is SEHNR, CDR2 FQNEAQ (reference sequence). V gave up 2 bases and J gave up 1 base, with 8 bases separating them. As DNA, the CDR3 is TGTGCCAGCAGCTTATCCGGGGGGAACACTGAAGCTTTCTTT. Encoded protein: CASSLSGGNTEAFF.

V and J are TRBV2 and TRBJ2-7; D ambiguous. The V end was cut by 2 bases, the J end by 4 bases, with 9 bases between. In germline, CDR1 is SNHLY, CDR2 FYNNEI. The CDR3 has 13 amino acids. CDR3 bases: TGTGCCAGCAGTGAATACAGACGTTACGAGCAGTACTTC. Protein product: CASSEYRRYEQYF.

This clone was seen a handful of times. The chain has TRBV19 and TRBJ2-1, with 12 positions matching TRBD2. Germline V CDR1 and CDR2: LNHDA, SQIVND (reference sequence). The CDR3 has 13 residues. Losses at the gene ends were 7 bases for V and 13 bases for J; bases not matched to a gene: 8. CDR3 protein: CASTRGTSGRQFF. The CDR3, as DNA: TGTGCCAGTACCCGGGGGACTAGCGGGCGTCAGTTCTTC.

In the case of this clone: The same CDR3 also results from other DNA sequences found in this sample. The rearrangement joins TRBV18 to TRBJ2-3; perhaps D is TRBD1 or TRBD2 (6 bases each). This CDR3 comprises 15 residues. Deletions cut 1 base from V and 1 base from J, with 9 bases between. Germline values: CDR1 KGHSH, CDR2 LQKENI. CDR3 residues: CASSPRGAGTDTQYF. The CDR3 DNA sequence: TGTGCCAGCTCACCACGGGGGGCTGGCACAGATACGCAGTATTTT.

The genes are TRBV29-1 and TRBJ2-7; TRBD2 matches at 11 bases. Germline values: CDR1 SQVTM, CDR2 ANQGSEA. The CDR3 is 14 residues long. V shed 6 bases and J 5 bases; nucleotides not matched to a gene: 9. The CDR3 loop reads CSVRLAGGGNEQYF. CDR3 in DNA: TGCAGCGTAAGGCTAGCGGGAGGAGGGAACGAGCAGTACTTC.

J is TRBJ2-7 and V is TRBV5-4, with TRBD2 identical over 10 bases. With V trimmed by 4 bases and J by 3 bases, 7 bases remained unmatched. Germline V gene data show CDR1 as SGHNT and CDR2 as YYREEE (reference sequence). The CDR3 totals 15 residues. CDR3 coding DNA: TGTGCCAGCAGCGAACGATCTAGCGGGAGCTACGAGCAGTACTTC. It translates to CASSERSSGSYEQYF. Combining the CDR3 with reference TRBV5-4 and TRBJ2-7 gives the whole variable domain ETGVTQSPTHLIKTRGQQVTLRCSSQSGHNTVSWYQQALGQGPQFIFQYYREEENGRGNFPPRFSGLQFPNYSSELNVNALELDDSALYLCASSERSSGSYEQYFGPGTRLTVT.

This chain links TRBV5-1 with TRBJ2-7; weak D call: TRBD1 (5 bases). The CDR3 consists of 15 residues. From germline, CDR1 is SGHRS and CDR2 YFSETQ. The V gene lost 0 bases and the J gene lost 2 bases, with 12 bases spanning the gap. CDR3 nucleotides: TGCGCCAGCAGCTTGGGGGCAGGGTCTACCTACGAGCAGTACTTC. Amino acid sequence: CASSLGAGSTYEQYF.

The genes are TRBV5-4 and TRBJ1-2; D is undetermined. CDR1 SGHNT and CDR2 YYREEE come from the germline V gene (reference sequence). The CDR3 consists of 13 residues. Trimming removed 4 bases from V and 2 bases from J, with 9 bases in between. The CDR3 protein is CASSRTGNYGYTF. CDR3 sequence (DNA): TGTGCCAGCAGCCGGACGGGGAACTATGGCTACACCTTC.

Remarks on this clone: A much larger clone lies one base from this, so it may be a read error. The gene calls are TRBV10-2 and TRBJ2-3; D not certain. The CDR3 runs 13 residues. From germline, CDR1 is WSHSY and CDR2 SAAADI. The ends were cut back, 0 bases at V and 10 bases at J, with 11 bases in the middle. The DNA of the CDR3 is TGCGCCAGCAGTGAGTCGTGGGAACAAGCGCAGTATTTT. Translated: CASSESWEQAQYF.

The table lists this clone with a few counts. V gene TRBV4-3 combines with J gene TRBJ2-1, with unresolved D. This CDR3 is 13 amino acids long. Germline V gene data show CDR1 as LGHNA and CDR2 as YSLEER. Deletions cut 8 bases from V and 6 bases from J, with 14 bases between. The CDR3, as DNA: TGCGCCAGCGGTTCCCGGGCCGGCAATGAGCAGTTCTTC. Amino acids: CASGSRAGNEQFF.

This sequence joins TRBV11-2 and TRBJ2-5; weak D call: TRBD1 (6 bases). Looked up from germline, CDR1 is SGHAT and CDR2 is FQNNGV. V shed 5 bases and J shed 2 bases, with 12 bases lying between them. The CDR3 sequence is 14 residues long. CDR3 in amino acids: CASSLGTPQETQYF. Written as DNA, the CDR3 is TGTGCCAGCAGCCTAGGGACACCTCAAGAGACCCAGTACTTC.

This sequence joins TRBV28 and TRBJ2-3, with 11 bases that match TRBD1. Trimming removed 5 bases from V and 3 bases from J; junction bases left unmatched: 4. CDR1 and CDR2 (germline): MDHEN, SYDVKM. This CDR3 is built from 15 residues. The CDR3 loop reads CASSRGQGATDTQYF. The CDR3 region has the DNA TGTGCCAGCAGTCGAGGACAGGGGGCAACAGATACGCAGTATTTT.

The chain recombines TRBV11-2 with TRBJ2-5, with 14 bases lining up with TRBD2. CDR1 is SGHAT, CDR2 FQNNGV, per germline. With 1 base clipped from V and 11 bases from J, the junction kept 12 bases outside the gene matches. The CDR3 sequence is 17 residues long. The DNA of the CDR3 is TGTGCCAGCAGCTTAGGACTAGCGGGAGGGCCAGGGGGGGAGCAGTACTTC. Its protein product is CASSLGLAGGPGGEQYF. Based on the CDR3 plus reference TRBV11-2 and TRBJ2-5, the full variable domain is EAGVAQSPRYKIIEKRQSVAFWCNPISGHATLYWYQQILGQGPKLLIQFQNNGVVDDSQLPKDRFSAERLKGVDSTLKIQPAKLEDSAVYLCASSLGLAGGPGGEQYFGPGTRLLVL.

This chain connects TRBV4-3 to TRBJ2-1; TRBD2 is a possible D gene (6 bases). In germline, CDR1 is LGHNA, CDR2 YSLEER. Trimming pared 1 base from V and 6 bases from J, leaving 10 bases between. This CDR3 is 14 amino acids long. The CDR3 here is CASSQGRGGNEQFF. CDR3 DNA sequence: TGCGCCAGCAGCCAAGGGCGGGGAGGCAATGAGCAGTTCTTC.

This clone was detected many times. The V call is TRBV28, the J call TRBJ2-3, with D unresolved. V lost 3 bases and J 5 bases, leaving 9 bases between the germline ends. Looked up from germline, CDR1 is MDHEN and CDR2 is SYDVKM. There are 13 residues in the CDR3. CDR3 in DNA: TGTGCCAGCAGTTTCGGGTGGCGAGATACGCAGTATTTT. This encodes CASSFGWRDTQYF.

This clone was seen at least ten times. This rearrangement joins TRBV7-6 to TRBJ2-7, with D maybe TRBD2 (5 bases). Trimming took off 4 bases at V and 5 bases at J, with 21 bases between the two ends. Germline V CDR1 and CDR2: SGHVS, FNYEAQ. The CDR3 totals 16 residues. CDR3 region: CASSSTPSLAADEQYF. For the CDR3, the DNA is TGTGCCAGCAGCTCCACCCCCTCGTTGGCAGCGGACGAGCAGTACTTC.